The T cell receptor (beta chain) under discussion was sequenced for a study of T cell responses to AZD1222 COVID-19 vaccine. Unmatched junction bases numbered 3, after V lost 4 bases and J lost 6 bases. CDR3 length: 13 residues. Germline V gene sequence: CDR1 MGHDK, CDR2 SYGVNS. Points from the study as a whole: Without day 14 samples, only post-peak T cell repertoires were studied.

Regarding this clone: The antigen is unknown.

Only in-frame clones appear in the TCRdb table, and some are missing; sequencing was by immunoSEQ multiplex PCR. The sample gives about 150,000 clones, less than 90% of which show up once; 5.5% is in the top ten. The chain couples TRBV25-1 to TRBJ1-2; the match to TRBD1 covers 9 bases. This clonotype was obtained from an adult in good health. This material consisted of peripheral blood, taken on day 0 of MenACWY control vaccination. DNA for the CDR3: TGTGCCAGCAGTGGACAGGGGGGGAATGGCTACACCTTC. Protein sequence: CASSGQGGNGYTF.